This paragraph reports one T cell receptor (beta chain). What it binds is not known. This sample is drawn from a study of T cell responses to AZD1222 COVID-19 vaccine. Findings and limits, study-wide: The span of vaccine-associated CD4 TCRs extended across spike, with dominance at 160-218 and 743-854. Most donors were white British and more were female, and clonal diversity was possibly underestimated.

Trimming pared 6 bases from V and 3 bases from J, leaving 13 bases between. CDR1 and CDR2 from the germline V gene are LNHDA and SQIVND (reference sequence). The CDR3 is 14 amino acids. Data came from immunoSEQ multiplex PCR; TCRdb stores just in-frame clones and leaves some out. The table records over 110,000 clones, 92% of them present only once. The clonotype was recovered from an adult in good health. V gene TRBV19 combines with J gene TRBJ2-3; D remains ambiguous. The source material was peripheral blood, sampled on day 0 of AZD1222 vaccination. CDR3 sequence: CASRTFNPTDTQYF. The CDR3 nucleotides are TGTGCCAGTAGGACTTTCAACCCAACAGATACGCAGTATTTT.